These 29 T cell receptor beta chains originate from one sample sequenced in a study of shared clonotypes between healthy human individuals. Terminally differentiated effector memory CD45RA+ cells were excluded from the naive CD8 cells, which were CD45RO-negative and positively selected for CCR7. Clones were sequenced by immunoSEQ multiplex PCR, and TCRdb holds only the in-frame ones, with some missing. The sample contains about 680,000 clones, 90% to 95% of which appear only once. Specimen: naive CD8+ T cells sorted from blood. The receptors were sampled from a man in his thirties or forties in good health.

A remark on this clone: The junction departs from germline at one end; a sequencing error may be responsible. The chain carries TRBV18 and TRBJ2-4; D ambiguous. The CDR3 covers 13 residues. Per the germline V gene, CDR1 is KGHSH and CDR2 is LQKENI. The CDR3 here is CASSPDGGIYSRF. CDR3 sequence (DNA): TGTGCCAGCTCACCGGACGGTGGAATCTACTCGAGGTTC.

The rearrangement joins TRBV7-9 to TRBJ2-7; no definite D call. V gave up 5 bases and J gave up 6 bases, with 17 bases separating them. The CDR3 has 14 amino acids. CDR1 SEHNR and CDR2 FQNEAQ come from the germline V gene (reference sequence). The CDR3 DNA sequence: TGTGCCAGCAGCCCCCCGGATACTAAGCTCGAGCAGTACTTC. Amino acids: CASSPPDTKLEQYF. The complete variable domain, with remaining parts taken from reference TRBV7-9 and TRBJ2-7, reads DTGVSQNPRHKITKRGQNVTFRCDPISEHNRLYWYRQTLGQGPEFLTYFQNEAQLEKSRLLSDRFSAERPKGSFSTLEIQRTEQGDSAMYLCASSPPDTKLEQYFGPGTRLTVT.

V and J are TRBV7-9 and TRBJ1-2; D uncertain. Germline CDR1 SEHNR, CDR2 FQNEAQ (reference sequence). Trimming stripped 2 bases from V and 7 bases from J, with 11 bases between. The CDR3 consists of 13 residues. The CDR3 protein is CASSLLSGFGYTF. The CDR3 bases are TGTGCCAGCAGCTTATTGTCTGGGTTTGGCTACACCTTC.

This sequence joins TRBV9 and TRBJ2-7; TRBD2 matches 7 bases. Germline CDR1 and CDR2: SGDLS and YYNGEE. V lost 2 bases and J lost 1; bases outside the gene matches: 6. The CDR3 runs to 15 residues. Written as DNA, the CDR3 is TGTGCCAGCAGCGTGGGGGGGATGGCTTCCTACGAGCAGTACTTC. Residues: CASSVGGMASYEQYF.

V is TRBV27 and J is TRBJ2-7; 9 positions agree with TRBD2. J was trimmed by 3 bases and V by 5 bases; bases with no gene match: 8. The CDR3 is 15 amino acids. CDR1 is MNHEY, CDR2 SMNVEV, per germline (reference sequence). CDR3 coding DNA: TGTGCCAGCAGTGTCGGCTCTAGCGGGAACTACGAGCAGTACTTC. Amino acid sequence: CASSVGSSGNYEQYF.

This chain joins TRBV7-9 and TRBJ2-7, with D unclear. The germline V gene has CDR1 SEHNR and CDR2 FQNEAQ (reference sequence). CDR3 size: 16 residues. V lost 4 bases and J lost 9, with 25 bases in between. Here the CDR3 reads CASSSSDGKQTWWQYF. CDR3 coding DNA: TGTGCCAGCAGCTCATCGGACGGTAAACAAACTTGGTGGCAGTACTTC.

With respect to this clone: This CDR3 is also generated by other DNA sequences in the sample. The rearrangement uses TRBV5-1 and TRBJ2-1; D unclear. V lost 1 base, J lost 0 bases, and 5 bases lay in between. The CDR3 runs to 14 residues. Germline values: CDR1 SGHRS, CDR2 YFSETQ. CDR3 in amino acids: CASSLRSSYNEQFF. The CDR3 coding sequence is TGCGCCAGCAGCTTGAGAAGCTCCTACAATGAGCAGTTCTTC.

The V and J genes are TRBV28 and TRBJ1-4, with TRBD1 identical over 8 bases. The CDR3 runs to 20 residues. The germline V gene has CDR1 MDHEN and CDR2 SYDVKM. With 6 bases clipped from V and 8 bases from J, the junction kept 26 bases outside the gene matches. DNA of the CDR3: TGTGCCAGCAGCCATAGGCCGGGACAGGAGCCAATCTCGACTTCAGAAAAACTGTTTTTT. The encoded protein is CASSHRPGQEPISTSEKLFF.

The chain links TRBV9 to TRBJ2-7; 11 positions agree with TRBD1. CDR1 is SGDLS and CDR2 is YYNGEE in the germline V gene. J was trimmed by 4 bases and V by 3 bases; bases with no gene match: 6. The CDR3 contains 15 residues. Written as DNA, the CDR3 is TGTGCCAGCAGCGGACGGACAGGGGGCGGTTACGAGCAGTACTTC. Residues: CASSGRTGGGYEQYF. The whole variable domain, remainder taken from reference TRBV9 and TRBJ2-7, is DSGVTQTPKHLITATGQRVTLRCSPRSGDLSVYWYQQSLDQGLQFLIQYYNGEERAKGNILERFSAQQFPDLHSELNLSSLELGDSALYFCASSGRTGGGYEQYFGPGTRLTVT.

The V call is TRBV29-1, the J call TRBJ2-7; 7 bases line up with TRBD1. The CDR3 spans 15 residues. Germline V CDR1 and CDR2: SQVTM, ANQGSEA. V trimming: 1 base; J trimming: 1 base; junction bases outside the gene matches: 7. The CDR3 protein is CSVEVPGTESYEQYF. CDR3 in DNA: TGCAGCGTTGAAGTCCCTGGGACAGAGTCCTACGAGCAGTACTTC.

The gene calls are TRBV5-6 and TRBJ2-7, with D hard to call. There are 12 residues in the CDR3. Trimming stripped 3 bases from V and 1 base from J, with 5 bases between. Germline assignment: CDR1 SGHDT and CDR2 YYEEEE. The CDR3 bases are TGTGCCAGCAGCTGGGCATCCTACGAGCAGTACTTC. The encoded protein is CASSWASYEQYF.

The chain links TRBV27 to TRBJ1-3; possible D gene TRBD1, 6 bases. V dropped 5 bases and J dropped 3 bases, with 11 bases sitting between them. CDR1 and CDR2 from the germline V gene are MNHEY and SMNVEV (reference sequence). The CDR3 extends over 14 amino acids. The CDR3 reads CASSTGLGGNTIYF. The CDR3 DNA reads TGTGCCAGCAGTACAGGGTTAGGTGGAAACACCATATATTTT.

The CDR3 sequence is CASSLAGPYRSDTQYF. CDR3 sequence (DNA): TGCGCCAGCAGCTTGGCCGGGCCCTACCGCTCAGATACGCAGTATTTT. The chain joins TRBV5-1 to TRBJ2-3; D gene unclear. This CDR3 has 16 residues. The germline V gene has CDR1 SGHRS and CDR2 YFSETQ. V was trimmed by 0 bases and J by 4 bases, leaving 15 bases between them.

The V gene is TRBV2, the J gene TRBJ2-2, with D uncertain. This CDR3 comprises 14 residues. V lost 1 base and J lost 5, with 8 bases in between. Germline V gene lookup returns CDR1 SNHLY and CDR2 FYNNEI. The CDR3 nucleotides are TGTGCCAGCAGTGAAGGCCCCCGAACCGGGGAGCTGTTTTTT. This encodes CASSEGPRTGELFF. Full variable domain (rest looked up from reference TRBV2 and TRBJ2-2): EPEVTQTPSHQVTQMGQEVILRCVPISNHLYFYWYRQILGQKVEFLVSFYNNEISEKSEIFDDQFSVERPDGSNFTLKIRSTKLEDSAMYFCASSEGPRTGELFFGEGSRLTVL.

This rearrangement joins TRBV7-3 to TRBJ2-7, with a tentative D call TRBD1 (6 bases). The CDR3 consists of 14 residues. V lost 4 bases and J 2 bases, leaving 12 bases between the germline ends. In germline, CDR1 is SGHTA, CDR2 FQGTGA. The CDR3 loop is CASSSGESPYEQYF. CDR3 in DNA: TGTGCCAGCAGCTCAGGGGAGTCCCCCTACGAGCAGTACTTC. Combining the CDR3 with reference TRBV7-3 and TRBJ2-7 gives the whole variable domain GAGVSQTPSNKVTEKGKYVELRCDPISGHTALYWYRQSLGQGPEFLIYFQGTGAADDSGLPNDRFFAVRPEGSVSTLKIQRTERGDSAVYLCASSSGESPYEQYFGPGTRLTVT.

A note on this clone: Other DNA sequences in the sample encode the same CDR3. The J gene is TRBJ1-1, the V gene TRBV28, with no clear D. V lost 3 bases, J lost 1 base, and 6 bases lay in between. This CDR3 has 13 amino acids. Germline loops: CDR1 MDHEN, CDR2 SYDVKM. CDR3 bases: TGTGCCAGCAGTTTCCGTCAGAACACTGAAGCTTTCTTT. Translation: CASSFRQNTEAFF.

The rearrangement uses TRBV27 and TRBJ1-1; no definite D call. The V gene's germline CDR1 is MNHEY and CDR2 SMNVEV (reference sequence). This CDR3 contains 11 residues. The V gene lost 4 bases and the J gene lost 10 bases, with 10 bases spanning the gap. The CDR3: CASSSTVVAFF. The CDR3 bases are TGTGCCAGCAGTTCAACCGTGGTAGCTTTCTTT.

The chain employs TRBV27 and TRBJ2-1; TRBD1 is a possible D gene (6 bases). The ends were cut back, 6 bases at V and 4 bases at J, with 19 bases in the middle. CDR1 and CDR2 (germline): MNHEY, SMNVEV (reference sequence). The CDR3 runs 16 residues. The CDR3 sequence: CASSVTGEGVYNEQFF. DNA for the CDR3: TGTGCCAGCAGCGTCACCGGAGAGGGGGTTTACAATGAGCAGTTCTTC.

The V and J genes are TRBV5-6 and TRBJ2-1; possibly TRBD2 for D (6 bases). The V gene's germline CDR1 is SGHDT and CDR2 YYEEEE. V was shortened by 1 base and J by 4 bases, with 9 bases between the two germline ends. CDR3 size: 14 residues. For the CDR3, the DNA is TGTGCCAGCAGCTTGCTGCGGGGATACAATGAGCAGTTCTTC. It encodes CASSLLRGYNEQFF.

The chain carries TRBV13 and TRBJ2-2; D perhaps matches TRBD2 (6 bases). The germline V and J ends were trimmed by 0 bases and 1 base, with 15 bases remaining between them. The CDR3 runs 18 residues. Germline CDR1 is PRHDT and CDR2 is FYEKMQ (reference sequence). In DNA, the CDR3 is TGTGCCAGCAGCTTAGGCCCGTTGGGGGGAGAGAACACCGGGGAGCTGTTTTTT. Protein sequence: CASSLGPLGGENTGELFF. Complete variable domain (other parts from reference TRBV13 and TRBJ2-2): AAGVIQSPRHLIKEKRETATLKCYPIPRHDTVYWYQQGPGQDPQFLISFYEKMQSDKGSIPDRFSAQQFSDYHSELNMSSLELGDSALYFCASSLGPLGGENTGELFFGEGSRLTVL.

As regards this clone: At the DNA level, this CDR3 is encoded by other sequences in the same sample as well. The rearrangement links TRBV25-1 to TRBJ1-2; possible D gene TRBD1, 5 bases. The germline gives CDR1 MGHDK, CDR2 SYGVNS. CDR3 length: 12 amino acids. Trimming pared 1 base from V and 8 bases from J, leaving 8 bases between. In DNA form, the CDR3 reads TGTGCCAGCAGTGAATCAGGGTTGGGCTACACCTTC. Protein sequence: CASSESGLGYTF.

The V call is TRBV5-8, the J call TRBJ1-5; TRBD1 might be the D (5 bases). Germline V gives CDR1 SGHTS, CDR2 YDEGEE. The CDR3 contains 16 residues. V lost 4 bases, J lost 1 base, and 15 bases lay in between. The CDR3 sequence: CASSPGPGLSNQPQHF. For the CDR3, the DNA is TGTGCCAGCAGCCCGGGACCGGGATTAAGCAATCAGCCCCAGCATTTT.

This chain links TRBV28 with TRBJ2-6, with TRBD2 as a possible D gene (6 bases). The length of the CDR3 is 14 residues. The V gene lost 6 bases and the J gene lost 4 bases, with 10 bases spanning the gap. The germline gives CDR1 MDHEN, CDR2 SYDVKM. The CDR3 reads CASRGLSGANVLTF. CDR3 coding DNA: TGTGCCAGCAGGGGACTGTCGGGGGCCAACGTCCTGACTTTC.

The V and J genes are TRBV5-4 and TRBJ2-7; 11 bases fit TRBD2. The CDR3 has 16 residues. Per germline, CDR1 SGHNT and CDR2 YYREEE (reference sequence). Trimming removed 3 bases from V and 3 bases from J; junction bases left unmatched: 8. CDR3 sequence (DNA): TGTGCCAGCAGCTGGGGCCCCGGGACTAGCGGCTACGAGCAGTACTTC. Translating it yields CASSWGPGTSGYEQYF.

The chain joins TRBV5-8 to TRBJ2-7; D gene uncertain. Looked up from germline, CDR1 is SGHTS and CDR2 is YDEGEE. V dropped 2 bases and J dropped 1 base, with 7 bases sitting between them. The length of the CDR3 is 13 residues. CDR3 region: CASSFFMSYEQYF. The DNA of the CDR3 is TGTGCCAGCAGCTTCTTCATGTCCTACGAGCAGTACTTC.

The chain recombines TRBV6-5 with TRBJ2-5; D is uncertain. This CDR3 comprises 13 residues. Trimming removed 5 bases from V and 1 base from J, with 8 bases in between. Germline CDR1 and CDR2: MNHEY and SVGAGI. CDR3 bases: TGTGCCAGCAGTCACCCCGGCCAAGAGACCCAGTACTTC. This gives the protein CASSHPGQETQYF.

This clone was seen just once. V and J are TRBV5-5 and TRBJ2-7, with TRBD2 identical over 10 bases. The CDR3 length is 16 residues. Germline lookup yields CDR1 SGHKS and CDR2 YYEKEE (reference sequence). The ends lost 0 bases at V and 4 bases at J; junction bases unmatched: 7. CDR3 sequence: CASSLALAGEEYEQYF. The CDR3, as DNA: TGTGCCAGCAGCTTGGCCCTAGCGGGAGAGGAATACGAGCAGTACTTC.

This clone has just a few counts. Other DNA sequences in this specimen translate into the identical CDR3. This chain's CDR3 is CASSSLSYEQYF. Written as DNA, the CDR3 is TGTGCCAGCAGTTCCTTAAGTTACGAGCAGTACTTC. This sequence joins TRBV28 and TRBJ2-7; D gene unclear. Trimming took 4 bases from V and 4 from J, leaving 8 bases between them. CDR1 and CDR2 from the germline V gene are MDHEN and SYDVKM. There are 12 residues in the CDR3.

This rearrangement joins TRBV7-6 to TRBJ2-2; 8 bases map to TRBD2. Germline lookup yields CDR1 SGHVS and CDR2 FNYEAQ. The trim removed 7 bases at V and 2 bases at J, leaving 9 bases unmatched. The CDR3 loop spans 16 amino acids. The CDR3 protein is CASTESLAGNTGELFF. The CDR3 nucleotides read TGTGCCAGCACCGAATCCCTAGCGGGTAACACCGGGGAGCTGTTTTTT.